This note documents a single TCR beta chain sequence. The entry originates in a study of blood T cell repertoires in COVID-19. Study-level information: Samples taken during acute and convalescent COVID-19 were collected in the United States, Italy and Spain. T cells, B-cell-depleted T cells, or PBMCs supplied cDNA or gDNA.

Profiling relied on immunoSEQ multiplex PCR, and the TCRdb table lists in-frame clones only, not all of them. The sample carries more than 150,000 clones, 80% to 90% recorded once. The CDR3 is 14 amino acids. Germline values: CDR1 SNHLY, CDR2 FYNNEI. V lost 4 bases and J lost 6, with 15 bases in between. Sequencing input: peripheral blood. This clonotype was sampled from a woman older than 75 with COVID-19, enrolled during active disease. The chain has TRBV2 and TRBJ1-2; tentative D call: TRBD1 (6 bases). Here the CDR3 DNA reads TGTGCCAGCAGTGTCAGGAGGCAGGGGCATGGCTACACCTTC. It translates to CASSVRRQGHGYTF.